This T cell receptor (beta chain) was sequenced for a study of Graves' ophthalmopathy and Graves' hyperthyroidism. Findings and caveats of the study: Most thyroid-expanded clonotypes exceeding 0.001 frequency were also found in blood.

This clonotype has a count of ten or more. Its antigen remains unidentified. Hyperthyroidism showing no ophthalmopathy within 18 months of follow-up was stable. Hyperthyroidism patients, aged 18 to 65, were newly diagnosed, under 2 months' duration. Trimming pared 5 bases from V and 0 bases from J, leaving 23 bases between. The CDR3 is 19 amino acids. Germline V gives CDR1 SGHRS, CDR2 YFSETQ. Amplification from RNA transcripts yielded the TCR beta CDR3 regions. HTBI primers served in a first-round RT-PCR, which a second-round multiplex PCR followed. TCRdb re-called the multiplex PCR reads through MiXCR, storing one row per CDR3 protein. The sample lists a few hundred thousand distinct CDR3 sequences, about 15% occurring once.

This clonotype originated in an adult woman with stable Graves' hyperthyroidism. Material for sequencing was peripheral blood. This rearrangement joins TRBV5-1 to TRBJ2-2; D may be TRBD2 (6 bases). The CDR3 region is CASSYAPGLTRANTGELFF. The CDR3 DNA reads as TGCGCCAGCAGTTACGCCCCGGGACTTACACGGGCGAACACCGGGGAGCTGTTTTTT.